The 17 T cell receptor beta chains presented below share a single source sample, sequenced in a study of molecular identifiers for immune sequencing clone quantification. TCRdb processed the PCR reads anew with MiXCR; each CDR3 protein has one entry. The sample yields fewer than 350,000 distinct CDR3 sequences, about 23% seen once. Sequenced: naive CD8+ T cells from blood, with Jurkat cell RNA spiked in. Subset of the sample: FACS-sorted CD8+CD4-CCR7+CD45RA+ naive T cells. These receptor sequences come from a human donor in good health. Some libraries in this study had Jurkat cell RNA spiked in.

This sequence joins TRBV12-3 or TRBV12-4 and TRBJ2-1; D remains unclear. CDR3 length equals 15 residues. Trimming pared 0 bases from V and 5 bases from J, leaving 11 bases between. The chain's CDR3 is CASSLARQLNNEQFF. Here the CDR3 DNA reads TGTGCCAGCAGTTTAGCGCGGCAACTCAACAATGAGCAGTTCTTC.

The chain recombines TRBV13 with TRBJ1-4, with a tentative D call TRBD1 (6 bases). V gave up 5 bases and J gave up 7 bases, with 17 bases separating them. CDR1 PRHDT and CDR2 FYEKMQ come from the germline V gene (reference sequence). There are 15 residues in the CDR3. CDR3 protein: CASSLHRDLIEKLFF. Written as DNA, the CDR3 is TGTGCCAGCAGCCTCCACAGGGACCTTATTGAAAAACTGTTTTTT.

This clonotype was seen more than once but under ten times. The gene calls are TRBV4-3 and TRBJ2-1; D is ambiguous. The CDR3 runs 15 residues. The ends were cut back, 3 bases at V and 7 bases at J, with 16 bases in the middle. Germline V gene sequence: CDR1 LGHNA, CDR2 YSLEER. CDR3: CASSQRTGPGNEQFF. As DNA, the CDR3 is TGCGCCAGCAGCCAGCGAACCGGGCCCGGTAATGAGCAGTTCTTC.

Worth noting for this clonotype: A much more abundant neighbour one base away suggests this may be a read error. V usage is TRBV19 and J usage is TRBJ2-7, with D tentatively TRBD2 (5 bases). Germline assignment: CDR1 LNHDA and CDR2 SQIVND (reference sequence). The CDR3 spans 13 residues. Trimming left V 5 bases short and J 7 bases short, with 15 bases between. The CDR3 reads CASSYSDPGEQYF. The CDR3 nucleotides read TGTGCCAGTAGTTATAGCGACCCGGGGGAGCAGTACTTC.

The sample holds many counts of this clonotype. The chain joins TRBV7-2 to TRBJ2-7; TRBD1 matches at 7 bases. The V segment lost 5 bases and the J segment 4 bases; nucleotides outside the gene matches: 5. There are 13 residues in the CDR3. CDR1 SGHTA and CDR2 FQGNSA come from the germline V gene. The CDR3 loop reads CASSLTTGYEQYF. As DNA, the CDR3 is TGTGCCAGCAGCCTAACGACAGGGTACGAGCAGTACTTC.

This clonotype was observed many times. The chain is built from TRBV7-9 and TRBJ2-3, with a weak D call TRBD2 (6 bases). Germline CDR1 and CDR2: SEHNR and FQNEAQ (reference sequence). The CDR3 loop spans 16 amino acids. The germline V and J ends were trimmed by 5 bases and 1 base, with 16 bases remaining between them. CDR3 in amino acids: CASSPTAGQRTDTQYF. The CDR3, as DNA: TGTGCCAGCAGCCCCACTGCGGGGCAACGCACAGATACGCAGTATTTT. Full variable domain (outside the CDR3, taken from reference TRBV7-9 and TRBJ2-3): DTGVSQNPRHKITKRGQNVTFRCDPISEHNRLYWYRQTLGQGPEFLTYFQNEAQLEKSRLLSDRFSAERPKGSFSTLEIQRTEQGDSAMYLCASSPTAGQRTDTQYFGPGTRLTVL.

This clonotype has just a few counts. The J gene is TRBJ2-5, the V gene TRBV2, with 9 bases identical to TRBD2. Germline CDR1 is SNHLY and CDR2 is FYNNEI. The length of the CDR3 is 17 residues. Losses at the gene ends were 0 bases for V and 3 bases for J; bases not matched to a gene: 8. CDR3 in amino acids: CASSEAQAGGREETQYF. The CDR3 DNA is TGTGCCAGCAGTGAAGCTCAAGCGGGGGGCCGGGAAGAGACCCAGTACTTC.

About this clonotype itself: Just one base apart from a much larger clone, this may be a read error. V gene TRBV7-2 combines with J gene TRBJ2-1; D is unclear. This CDR3 is built from 17 residues. V was trimmed by 3 bases and J by 3 bases, leaving 18 bases between them. Germline CDR1 and CDR2: SGHTA and FQGNSA. The chain's CDR3 is CASSLGLAESFYNEQFF. CDR3 DNA sequence: TGTGCCAGCAGCTTGGGGTTAGCAGAGAGCTTCTACAATGAGCAGTTCTTC.

This clonotype was detected ten times or more. The chain combines TRBV7-9 with TRBJ2-6, with 13 positions matching TRBD2. The V and J ends lost 4 bases and 3 bases, in that order; junction bases with no gene match: 9. This CDR3 is built from 19 residues. CDR1 is SEHNR and CDR2 is FQNEAQ in the germline V gene (reference sequence). CDR3 in DNA: TGTGCCAGCAGCTCCACCCGGACTAGCGGGAGACTTGGGGCCAACGTCCTGACTTTC. Translated: CASSSTRTSGRLGANVLTF.

In regard to this clonotype: This clone may be a read error of a much larger clone one base away. The rearrangement links TRBV28 to TRBJ1-1; D gene ambiguous. Germline V gene lookup returns CDR1 MDHEN and CDR2 SYDVKM. The CDR3 length is 14 residues. CDR3 region: CASSFRGLNTEVFF. The CDR3 nucleotides are TGTGCCAGCAGTTTTCGAGGGTTGAACACTGAAGTTTTCTTT.

The chain couples TRBV7-9 to TRBJ2-5; 7 positions match TRBD1. Germline V gene sequence: CDR1 SEHNR, CDR2 FQNEAQ (reference sequence). The ends lost 2 bases at V and 0 bases at J; junction bases unmatched: 6. The CDR3 spans 16 residues. The CDR3 region is CASSLRGQGYQETQYF. For the CDR3, the DNA is TGTGCCAGCAGCTTAAGGGGGCAGGGATACCAAGAGACCCAGTACTTC.

The chain is built from TRBV4-1 and TRBJ2-3; 7 positions agree with TRBD2. This CDR3 region has 16 residues. CDR1 is MGHRA, CDR2 YSYEKL, per germline. Losses at the gene ends were 4 bases for V and 1 base for J; bases not matched to a gene: 8. CDR3: CASSPRTREGTDTQYF. The CDR3 DNA reads TGCGCCAGCAGCCCCCGGACTAGAGAGGGCACAGATACGCAGTATTTT.

The gene calls are TRBV6-5 and TRBJ2-3; 10 positions agree with TRBD2. V gave up 7 bases and J gave up 5 bases; unmatched junction bases: 9. Germline V gives CDR1 MNHEY, CDR2 SVGAGI. There are 15 residues in the CDR3. The CDR3 bases are TGTGCCAGCAAACTTAGCGGGGGGAGTGGAGATACGCAGTATTTT. Its translation: CASKLSGGSGDTQYF.

This clonotype was counted ten times or more. The CDR3 DNA is TGTGCCAGCAGTTTAAGGGTCAATTTCCAAGAGACCCAGTACTTC. Translation: CASSLRVNFQETQYF. The V gene is TRBV28, the J gene TRBJ2-5; D is undetermined. This CDR3 is 15 amino acids long. Between the trimmed V and J ends, which lost 2 bases and 1 base, there was a span of 11 bases. CDR1 MDHEN and CDR2 SYDVKM come from the germline V gene.

Ten or more counts support this clonotype. The J gene is TRBJ1-5, the V gene TRBV7-2, with TRBD1 matching 7 bases. The CDR3 has 15 residues. Germline V gene sequence: CDR1 SGHTA, CDR2 FQGNSA. Trimming removed 2 bases from V and 3 bases from J; junction bases left unmatched: 4. The CDR3 is CASSLSTGVNQPQHF. In DNA form, the CDR3 reads TGTGCCAGCAGCTTATCCACAGGGGTCAATCAGCCCCAGCATTTT.

The chain carries TRBV11-2 and TRBJ2-3; 8 nucleotides match TRBD2. Germline V CDR1 and CDR2: SGHAT, FQNNGV. Trimming cost V 1 base and J 2 bases; bases outside gene matches: 8. The CDR3 spans 17 residues. The CDR3 sequence: CASSLVGASGYTDTQYF. DNA for the CDR3: TGTGCCAGCAGCTTAGTCGGGGCTAGCGGGTACACAGATACGCAGTATTTT.

This clonotype occurred many times. This chain connects TRBV7-9 to TRBJ1-3; 8 bases agree with TRBD1. V gave up 6 bases and J gave up 3 bases; unmatched junction bases: 10. CDR1 is SEHNR and CDR2 is FQNEAQ in the germline V gene (reference sequence). This CDR3 region has 16 residues. The CDR3 bases are TGTGCCAGCAGGTCTCGACAGGGGATCGGTGGAAACACCATATATTTT. It codes for CASRSRQGIGGNTIYF.